The 22 T cell receptor beta chains listed next were all sequenced from one sample in a study of cytomegalovirus exposure and HLA in healthy donors. Vbeta (60) and Jbeta (13) primers were used in the PCR. TCRdb's table, derived via immunoSEQ multiplex PCR, lists solely in-frame clones and lacks some. The table includes over 100,000 clones, approximately 78% detected once. What was sequenced was PBMCs. The receptors here all came from a woman between 25 and 40 years old in good health and CMV-seropositive.

About this clone: Other DNA sequences in the sample encode the same CDR3. The chain's CDR3 is CASSSPLSGGVWEQYF. Written as DNA, the CDR3 is TGTGCCAGCAGTAGTCCTTTGAGCGGGGGGGTTTGGGAGCAGTACTTC. This sequence joins TRBV27 and TRBJ2-7; 10 nucleotides agree with TRBD2. With V trimmed by 5 bases and J by 7 bases, 14 bases remained unmatched. Germline V lookup: CDR1 MNHEY, CDR2 SMNVEV (reference sequence). CDR3 length equals 16 residues.

This chain connects TRBV6-1 to TRBJ2-1; TRBD2 aligns across 11 bases. The trim removed 11 bases at V and 9 bases at J, leaving 6 bases unmatched. The CDR3 contains 12 residues. The V gene's germline CDR1 is MNHNS and CDR2 SASEGT. The CDR3 protein is CAVPSGGPEQFF. The CDR3 coding sequence is TGTGCCGTTCCTAGCGGGGGGCCTGAGCAGTTCTTC.

This clone has only a few counts. This sequence joins TRBV19 and TRBJ2-2, with D tentatively TRBD1 (5 bases). V was clipped by 3 bases and J by 0 bases, with 14 bases between them. The CDR3 length is 17 residues. Germline V gene sequence: CDR1 LNHDA, CDR2 SQIVND (reference sequence). The CDR3 DNA sequence: TGTGCCAGTAGTATCACCAGGGCCGGCACGAACACCGGGGAGCTGTTTTTT. Amino acids: CASSITRAGTNTGELFF. Full variable domain (missing parts from reference TRBV19 and TRBJ2-2): DGGITQSPKYLFRKEGQNVTLSCEQNLNHDAMYWYRQDPGQGLRLIYYSQIVNDFQKGDIAEGYSVSREKKESFPLTVTSAQKNPTAFYLCASSITRAGTNTGELFFGEGSRLTVL.

As to this clone: This CDR3 is also generated by other DNA sequences in the sample. The chain couples TRBV7-3 to TRBJ2-6; TRBD1 agrees at 8 bases. The CDR3 runs 18 residues. After removal of 2 bases from V and 4 bases from J, the junction contained 10 bases not matched to a gene. CDR1 and CDR2 from the germline V gene are SGHTA and FQGTGA. The DNA for the CDR3 is TGTGCCAGCAGCTTATTTGCAGGGGGCGCGGAAGGGGCCAACGTCCTGACTTTC. Translation: CASSLFAGGAEGANVLTF.

Note on this clone: Other DNA sequences in this specimen translate into the identical CDR3. The chain carries TRBV2 and TRBJ2-1; tentative D call: TRBD1 (5 bases). CDR3 length: 13 residues. Between the trimmed V and J ends, which lost 6 bases and 10 bases, there was a span of 16 bases. Germline V CDR1 and CDR2: SNHLY, FYNNEI. This CDR3 is CASSEWTKGEQFF. As DNA, the CDR3 is TGTGCCAGCAGCGAGTGGACGAAGGGGGAGCAGTTCTTC. The full variable domain, with the rest looked up from reference TRBV2 and TRBJ2-1, is EPEVTQTPSHQVTQMGQEVILRCVPISNHLYFYWYRQILGQKVEFLVSFYNNEISEKSEIFDDQFSVERPDGSNFTLKIRSTKLEDSAMYFCASSEWTKGEQFFGPGTRLTVL.

The CDR3 protein is CASSFRGGAAYEQYF. The CDR3 DNA follows: TGTGCCAGCAGTTTCCGGGGGGGGGCCGCGTACGAGCAGTACTTC. The rearrangement uses TRBV27 and TRBJ2-7; 8 bases fit TRBD2. Per the germline V gene, CDR1 is MNHEY and CDR2 is SMNVEV (reference sequence). This CDR3 spans 15 amino acids. The V segment lost 3 bases and the J segment 4 bases; nucleotides outside the gene matches: 8.

This clone was seen only a few times. The J gene is TRBJ2-5, the V gene TRBV14; D might be TRBD2 (6 bases). Germline CDR1 is SGHDN and CDR2 is FVKESK. The V end was cut by 4 bases, the J end by 2 bases, with 20 bases between. There are 17 residues in the CDR3. In DNA, the CDR3 is TGTGCCAGCAGCCCGCGGGACGCGGCGGACCTTCAAGAGACCCAGTACTTC. Amino acid sequence: CASSPRDAADLQETQYF.

This clone appeared once. The V call is TRBV30, the J call TRBJ1-1; D is possibly TRBD1 (5 bases). The CDR3 extends over 14 amino acids. CDR1 and CDR2 from the germline V gene are GTSNPN and SVGIG (reference sequence). With 8 bases removed from V and 0 bases from J, the gap between germline ends came to 16 bases. The DNA for the CDR3 is TGTGCCATTCAAAAGGGGCAAATGAACACTGAAGCTTTCTTT. It specifies CAIQKGQMNTEAFF.

This chain links TRBV28 with TRBJ2-5; D uncertain. The CDR3 extends over 14 amino acids. V was clipped by 3 bases and J by 2 bases, with 10 bases between them. The germline V gene has CDR1 MDHEN and CDR2 SYDVKM. The CDR3 here is CASSLSGPQETQYF. Here the CDR3 DNA reads TGTGCCAGCAGTTTGTCTGGCCCTCAAGAGACCCAGTACTTC.

V is TRBV2 and J is TRBJ2-2; 7 nucleotides agree with TRBD1. The ends lost 3 bases at V and 5 bases at J; junction bases unmatched: 3. The length of the CDR3 is 14 residues. Germline V gives CDR1 SNHLY, CDR2 FYNNEI. The CDR3 region is CASSDRGKTGELFF. In DNA, the CDR3 is TGTGCCAGCAGTGACAGGGGGAAAACCGGGGAGCTGTTTTTT.

The chain couples TRBV5-1 to TRBJ2-1; D is possibly TRBD2 (6 bases). CDR1 and CDR2 (germline): SGHRS, YFSETQ. Trimming stripped 3 bases from V and 8 bases from J, with 18 bases between. The CDR3 runs 15 residues. The CDR3 region has the DNA TGCGCCAGCAGCTGGGGCGGGACCCCGAATGATGAGCAGTTCTTC. This sequence encodes CASSWGGTPNDEQFF.

This sequence joins TRBV9 and TRBJ2-5; a weak D match, TRBD1 (6 bases). The CDR3 runs 15 residues. From germline, CDR1 is SGDLS and CDR2 YYNGEE. Trimming pared 0 bases from V and 3 bases from J, leaving 12 bases between. Here the CDR3 reads CASSVDQGQKETQYF. Written as DNA, the CDR3 is TGTGCCAGCAGCGTAGACCAGGGACAAAAAGAGACCCAGTACTTC.

The chain employs TRBV2 and TRBJ2-5; 8 bases fit TRBD1. Trimming at V came to 6 bases and at J to 3 bases, leaving 9 bases not matched to a gene. Germline V gene lookup returns CDR1 SNHLY and CDR2 FYNNEI. The CDR3 is 15 residues long. The CDR3 nucleotides are TGTGCCAGCAGCGAATTAGGACAGGGAAAAGAGACCCAGTACTTC. It specifies CASSELGQGKETQYF.

The chain joins TRBV4-2 to TRBJ1-4; 7 bases fit TRBD1. CDR1 and CDR2 from the germline V gene are LGHNA and YNFKEQ. The CDR3 consists of 18 residues. J gave up 4 bases and V 0 bases, and 11 bases lay outside the gene matches. The CDR3: CASSQEGAGGPINEKLFF. CDR3 coding DNA: TGTGCCAGCAGCCAAGAAGGGGCAGGGGGACCGATTAATGAAAAACTGTTTTTT.

The rearrangement links TRBV2 to TRBJ1-5, with 7 bases that match TRBD1. After removal of 5 bases from V and 5 bases from J, the junction contained 6 bases not matched to a gene. The CDR3 extends over 14 amino acids. Per germline, CDR1 SNHLY and CDR2 FYNNEI. CDR3 sequence (DNA): TGTGCCAGCAGTCTTGCGGGACAGTATCAGCCCCAGCATTTT. Translation gives CASSLAGQYQPQHF.

The chain couples TRBV6-5 to TRBJ2-1; weak D call: TRBD1 (5 bases). CDR3 length equals 12 residues. Between the trimmed V and J ends, which lost 6 bases and 8 bases, there was a span of 11 bases. The V gene's germline CDR1 is MNHEY and CDR2 SVGAGI. In DNA form, the CDR3 reads TGTGCCAGCAGGGACAACGCCGATGAGCAGTTCTTC. This sequence encodes CASRDNADEQFF.

This clone was picked up a small number of times. The J gene is TRBJ1-1, the V gene TRBV2; no definite D call. Germline CDR1 SNHLY, CDR2 FYNNEI. The ends were cut back, 5 bases at V and 10 bases at J, with 14 bases in the middle. This CDR3 is built from 12 residues. The CDR3 protein is CASSSDVGVAFF. The CDR3 DNA follows: TGTGCCAGCAGTAGCGACGTCGGGGTAGCTTTCTTT.

The genes are TRBV28 and TRBJ1-2; TRBD1 might be the D (5 bases). V lost 8 bases, J lost 0 bases, and 13 bases lay in between. The CDR3 sequence is 14 residues long. The germline CDR1 and CDR2 sequences are MDHEN and SYDVKM. The CDR3 spells CASAGGGTNYGYTF. In DNA form, the CDR3 reads TGTGCCAGCGCAGGCGGGGGGACTAACTATGGCTACACCTTC.

This chain connects TRBV6-1 to TRBJ2-2, with D tentatively TRBD2 (6 bases). CDR1 and CDR2 from the germline V gene are MNHNS and SASEGT. The CDR3 length is 15 residues. The V gene lost 2 bases and the J gene lost 6 bases, with 13 bases spanning the gap. CDR3 coding DNA: TGTGCCAGCAGTGAATTCGGGGGAACCGCCGGGGAGCTGTTTTTT. Translation: CASSEFGGTAGELFF.

The chain carries TRBV30 and TRBJ2-1; possibly TRBD2 for D (6 bases). Germline CDR1 is GTSNPN and CDR2 is SVGIG (reference sequence). This CDR3 is 12 amino acids long. Trimming stripped 4 bases from V and 12 bases from J, with 16 bases between. DNA of the CDR3: TGTGCCTGGACTCCCATGTGGGGAGGGCAGTTCTTC. Amino acids: CAWTPMWGGQFF.

The chain joins TRBV5-1 to TRBJ1-3, with D possibly TRBD1 on 5 matching bases. Per germline, CDR1 SGHRS and CDR2 YFSETQ. V was cut by 0 bases and J by 0 bases, with 10 bases left in between. This CDR3 is 16 amino acids long. CDR3 DNA sequence: TGCGCCAGCAGCTTGGCGGGGGGACGCTCTGGAAACACCATATATTTT. Its protein product is CASSLAGGRSGNTIYF.

The V call is TRBV2, the J call TRBJ2-7; 8 nucleotides match TRBD2. CDR1 SNHLY and CDR2 FYNNEI come from the germline V gene. Trimming removed 6 bases from V and 3 bases from J; junction bases left unmatched: 10. The CDR3 extends over 15 amino acids. The DNA of the CDR3 is TGTGCCAGCAGACCCGGGGGGGGGAGGGACTACGAGCAGTACTTC. This encodes CASRPGGGRDYEQYF.